One sample yielded the 21 T cell receptor beta chains listed below, sequenced in a study of T cells in Graves' hyperthyroidism and ophthalmopathy. Researchers took RNA transcripts and amplified the TCR beta CDR3 regions from them. When the TCR CDR3 underwent first-round RT-PCR, the HTBI primer set was used. Via MiXCR, TCRdb re-called the multiplex PCR reads, giving one row per CDR3 protein. This repertoire shows some 560,000 distinct CDR3 sequences, 11% to 15% found once; its top ten account for more than 11%. The sample was blood. Source of these receptors: a woman aged 40 to 50 with Graves' hyperthyroidism.

This clonotype was detected a few times. As the CDR3 is not closed by the conserved phenylalanine or tryptophan, this likely results from a read error. J is TRBJ2-5 and V is TRBV9; TRBD2 aligns across 9 bases. CDR3 length: 15 amino acids. Germline V gene sequence: CDR1 SGDLS, CDR2 YYNGEE. Trimming cost V 4 bases and J 1 base; bases outside gene matches: 5. CDR3 sequence: CASSSRGGGQETQYV. The CDR3 coding sequence is TGTGCCAGCAGCTCGCGGGGGGGCGGCCAAGAGACCCAGTACGTC.

This clonotype was seen repeatedly, ten times or more. The chain joins TRBV12-3 or TRBV12-4 to TRBJ2-5; 8 nucleotides align to TRBD2. The CDR3 covers 17 residues. V lost 2 bases and J lost 4; bases outside the gene matches: 12. CDR3 amino acids: CASSLRASGSWGETQYF. The CDR3 DNA reads as TGTGCCAGCAGTTTACGGGCTAGCGGGTCCTGGGGAGAGACCCAGTACTTC.

In its sample, this clonotype was seen many times. This chain joins TRBV2 and TRBJ2-1, with 9 bases identical to TRBD1. CDR1 SNHLY and CDR2 FYNNEI come from the germline V gene. The CDR3 has 15 amino acids. The V and J ends lost 2 bases and 4 bases, in that order; junction bases with no gene match: 3. The CDR3 reads CASSELGQGYNEQFF. DNA for the CDR3: TGTGCCAGCAGTGAATTGGGACAGGGATACAATGAGCAGTTCTTC.

The rearrangement joins TRBV5-5 to TRBJ2-1, with 11 bases identical to TRBD1. The CDR3 runs to 14 residues. The germline CDR1 and CDR2 sequences are SGHKS and YYEKEE (reference sequence). V lost 4 bases to trimming and J lost 13 bases; unmatched junction nucleotides: 10. The CDR3 protein is CASSRIGQGAGQFF. DNA for the CDR3: TGTGCCAGCAGCCGCATTGGACAGGGGGCCGGACAGTTCTTC.

This clonotype was seen at least ten times. The V call is TRBV27, the J call TRBJ2-7, with TRBD2 matching over 9 bases. There are 16 residues in the CDR3. With V trimmed by 5 bases and J by 6 bases, 14 bases remained unmatched. The germline V gene encodes CDR1 MNHEY and CDR2 SMNVEV (reference sequence). The CDR3 DNA reads as TGTGCCAGCAGTCCTTTGACGGTGGCGGGAGGGTCCGAGCAGTACTTC. It encodes CASSPLTVAGGSEQYF.

The CDR3 loop reads CSLTRGTTNWSYNSPLHF. The CDR3 coding sequence is TGCAGTCTAACTAGGGGGACCACCAACTGGTCCTATAATTCACCCCTCCACTTT. J is TRBJ1-6 and V is TRBV20-1; tentatively, D is TRBD1 (6 bases). Germline V gives CDR1 DFQATT, CDR2 SNEGSKA (reference sequence). Trimming pared 8 bases from V and 1 base from J, leaving 24 bases between. The CDR3 covers 18 residues.

In this sample, this clonotype turned up a few times. This chain's CDR3 is CASSLAQTPAKNIQYF. CDR3 sequence (DNA): TGTGCCAGCAGTTTAGCACAGACCCCCGCCAAAAACATTCAGTACTTC. V is TRBV6-2 or TRBV6-3 and J is TRBJ2-4, with no clear D. Germline lookup yields CDR1 MNHEY and CDR2 SVGEGT. Trimming removed 4 bases from V and 1 base from J, with 14 bases in between. The CDR3 contains 16 residues.

V and J are TRBV9 and TRBJ1-6; no clear D. The V gene lost 4 bases and the J gene lost 5 bases, with 10 bases spanning the gap. This CDR3 spans 14 amino acids. Germline V gene sequence: CDR1 SGDLS, CDR2 YYNGEE. The CDR3, as DNA: TGTGCCAGCAGCCCCGTTCTGGATAATTCACCCCTCCACTTT. Its translation is CASSPVLDNSPLHF.

The table lists this clonotype with many counts. This chain uses TRBV3-1 with TRBJ2-1, with 11 bases matching TRBD2. The CDR3 extends over 15 amino acids. V was clipped by 4 bases and J by 9 bases; unmatched bases: 8. CDR1 is LGHDT, CDR2 YNNKEL, per germline (reference sequence). This CDR3 is CASSPTSGNDVEQFF. The CDR3 nucleotides read TGTGCCAGCAGCCCGACTAGCGGGAATGATGTTGAGCAGTTCTTC.

This clonotype was recorded many times. The CDR3 region has the DNA TGCAGTGCTAGAGTTTTGGACTCCACTAACAATGAGCAGTTCTTC. Encoded protein: CSARVLDSTNNEQFF. The genes are TRBV20-1 and TRBJ2-1; D is possibly TRBD2 (5 bases). Germline loops: CDR1 DFQATT, CDR2 SNEGSKA (reference sequence). The CDR3 totals 15 residues. V was cut by 1 base and J by 5 bases, with 15 bases left in between.

In its sample, this clonotype was seen a few times. The chain is built from TRBV10-3 and TRBJ2-3; 8 nucleotides align to TRBD2. J lost 1 base, V lost 10 bases, and 4 bases had no gene match. Per germline, CDR1 ENHRY and CDR2 SYGVKD. The CDR3 is 13 residues long. In nucleotides, the CDR3 is TGTGCCACCGAGACTAGCGGCACAGATACGCAGTATTTT. Amino acid sequence: CATETSGTDTQYF.

This clonotype was recorded at least ten times. The chain links TRBV7-2 to TRBJ1-2; TRBD1 is a possible D gene (5 bases). V dropped 5 bases and J dropped 3 bases, with 13 bases sitting between them. Germline CDR1 reads SGHTA; CDR2 reads FQGNSA. The CDR3 consists of 14 residues. CDR3 region: CASSPDLGDYGYTF. CDR3 sequence (DNA): TGTGCCAGCAGCCCGGACCTGGGGGACTATGGCTACACCTTC.

This clonotype has a count of ten or more. The gene calls are TRBV2 and TRBJ2-2, with 7 positions matching TRBD2. Germline V lookup: CDR1 SNHLY, CDR2 FYNNEI. This CDR3 is built from 14 residues. V gave up 4 bases and J gave up 4 bases; unmatched junction bases: 3. This chain's CDR3 is CASSVGGTTGELFF. Here the CDR3 DNA reads TGTGCCAGCAGTGTGGGGGGGACCACCGGGGAGCTGTTTTTT. The variable domain in full, with the rest retrieved from reference TRBV2 and TRBJ2-2, is EPEVTQTPSHQVTQMGQEVILRCVPISNHLYFYWYRQILGQKVEFLVSFYNNEISEKSEIFDDQFSVERPDGSNFTLKIRSTKLEDSAMYFCASSVGGTTGELFFGEGSRLTVL.

This clonotype was found many times. The chain employs TRBV30 and TRBJ2-1, with a weak D call TRBD2 (5 bases). Germline V CDR1 and CDR2: GTSNPN, SVGIG (reference sequence). The CDR3 has 14 residues. V lost 1 base to trimming and J lost 7 bases, with 14 bases between them. CDR3 nucleotides: TGTGCCTGGAGTGGCGGGTGGGGAAGGAATGAGCAGTTCTTC. Its translation is CAWSGGWGRNEQFF.

This clonotype was recorded at least ten times. The chain couples TRBV7-3 to TRBJ2-3, with D possibly being TRBD2 (5 bases). The CDR3 extends over 14 amino acids. Trimming removed 3 bases from V and 2 bases from J, with 9 bases in between. Germline V CDR1 and CDR2: SGHTA, FQGTGA. The CDR3 reads CASSLDLTTDTQYF. The CDR3 nucleotides are TGTGCCAGCAGCTTGGACTTAACCACAGATACGCAGTATTTT. Using reference TRBV7-3 and TRBJ2-3 for the parts outside the CDR3, the full variable domain is GAGVSQTPSNKVTEKGKYVELRCDPISGHTALYWYRQSLGQGPEFLIYFQGTGAADDSGLPNDRFFAVRPEGSVSTLKIQRTERGDSAVYLCASSLDLTTDTQYFGPGTRLTVL.

At least ten counts were recorded for this clonotype. The rearrangement links TRBV7-2 to TRBJ1-6; 8 bases fit TRBD1. V lost 4 bases to trimming and J lost 12 bases; unmatched junction nucleotides: 11. The CDR3 loop spans 15 amino acids. CDR1 SGHTA and CDR2 FQGNSA come from the germline V gene. CDR3 protein: CASSSDKTGGVPLHF. The CDR3 DNA sequence: TGTGCCAGCAGCTCGGACAAAACAGGGGGGGTACCCCTCCACTTT. The whole variable domain, filled in from reference TRBV7-2 and TRBJ1-6, reads GAGVSQSPSNKVTEKGKDVELRCDPISGHTALYWYRQSLGQGLEFLIYFQGNSAPDKSGLPSDRFSAERTGGSVSTLTIQRTQQEDSAVYLCASSSDKTGGVPLHFGNGTRLTVT.

At least ten counts were recorded for this clonotype. J is TRBJ2-7 and V is TRBV20-1; D uncertain. The CDR3 covers 15 residues. Germline V gives CDR1 DFQATT, CDR2 SNEGSKA (reference sequence). Trimming shortened V by 3 bases and J by 0 bases, and 15 bases separated the two germline ends. The CDR3 DNA reads TGCAGTGCTAGTTCAACGGGTCCCCGCTCCTACGAGCAGTACTTC. Its protein is CSASSTGPRSYEQYF.

This clonotype came up a few times. The chain uses TRBV5-1 and TRBJ2-3; TRBD1 matches at 9 bases. CDR1 is SGHRS, CDR2 YFSETQ, per germline. The CDR3 has 15 amino acids. The V segment lost 7 bases and the J segment 1 base; nucleotides outside the gene matches: 7. CDR3 nucleotide sequence: TGCGCCAGCGGCCCCGACAGGGGGGGCACAGATACGCAGTATTTT. Translated: CASGPDRGGTDTQYF.

This clonotype has a count of ten or more. This chain links TRBV28 with TRBJ1-1, with unresolved D. CDR3 size: 13 residues. Germline V gene sequence: CDR1 MDHEN, CDR2 SYDVKM. V was cut by 8 bases and J by 1 base, with 11 bases left in between. In DNA, the CDR3 is TGTGCCAGCTGGGGAGCATGGAACACTGAAGCTTTCTTT. It is translated as CASWGAWNTEAFF.

This clonotype was detected many times. CDR3 amino acids: CASSLRDRGNIQPQHF. CDR3 DNA: TGTGCCAGCAGTTTAAGGGACAGGGGGAACATTCAGCCCCAGCATTTT. The chain combines TRBV28 with TRBJ1-5; 11 nucleotides match TRBD1. The V gene end was trimmed by 2 bases and the J gene end by 6 bases; junction bases not matched to a gene: 6. Germline lookup yields CDR1 MDHEN and CDR2 SYDVKM. The length of the CDR3 is 16 residues.

Many counts were recorded for this clonotype. The CDR3, as DNA: TGCAGTGCTAGCCCCGGACGGCCAAATTCACCCCTCCACTTT. It encodes CSASPGRPNSPLHF. J is TRBJ1-6 and V is TRBV20-1, with D uncertain. V was pared by 3 bases and J by 7 bases, with 13 bases between. Germline loops: CDR1 DFQATT, CDR2 SNEGSKA (reference sequence). The CDR3 totals 14 residues.